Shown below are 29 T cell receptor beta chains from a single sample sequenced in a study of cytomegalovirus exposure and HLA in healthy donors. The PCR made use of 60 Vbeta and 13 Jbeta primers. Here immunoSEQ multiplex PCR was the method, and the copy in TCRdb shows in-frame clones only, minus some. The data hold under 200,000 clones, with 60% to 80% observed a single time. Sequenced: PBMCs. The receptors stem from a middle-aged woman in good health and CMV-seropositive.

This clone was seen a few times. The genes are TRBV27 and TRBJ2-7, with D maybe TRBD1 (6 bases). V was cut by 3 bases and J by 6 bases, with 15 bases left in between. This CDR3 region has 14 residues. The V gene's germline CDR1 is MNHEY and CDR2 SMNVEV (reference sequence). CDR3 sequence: CASSFSTGMGEQYF. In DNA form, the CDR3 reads TGTGCCAGCAGTTTTAGCACAGGGATGGGCGAGCAGTACTTC.

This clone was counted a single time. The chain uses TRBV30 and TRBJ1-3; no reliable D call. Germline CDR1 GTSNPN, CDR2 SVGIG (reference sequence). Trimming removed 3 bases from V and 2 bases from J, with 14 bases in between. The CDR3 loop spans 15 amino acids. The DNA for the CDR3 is TGTGCCTGGAGAACGAAAGAGACTCCTGGAAACACCATATATTTT. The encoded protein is CAWRTKETPGNTIYF.

The CDR3 sequence: CASSPTPTAYGYTF. As DNA, the CDR3 is TGTGCCAGCAGCCCTACCCCGACAGCCTATGGCTACACCTTC. The chain combines TRBV6-5 with TRBJ1-2; a possible D gene is TRBD1 (5 bases). Germline CDR1 and CDR2: MNHEY and SVGAGI. The CDR3 consists of 14 residues. Between the trimmed V and J ends, which lost 6 bases and 4 bases, there was a span of 15 bases.

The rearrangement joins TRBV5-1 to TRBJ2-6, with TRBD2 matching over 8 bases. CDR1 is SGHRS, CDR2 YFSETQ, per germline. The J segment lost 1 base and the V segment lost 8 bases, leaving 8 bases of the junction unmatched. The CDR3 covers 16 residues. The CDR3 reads CASLGVAGSGANVLTF. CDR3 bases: TGCGCCAGTCTGGGGGTAGCGGGGTCTGGGGCCAACGTCCTGACTTTC.

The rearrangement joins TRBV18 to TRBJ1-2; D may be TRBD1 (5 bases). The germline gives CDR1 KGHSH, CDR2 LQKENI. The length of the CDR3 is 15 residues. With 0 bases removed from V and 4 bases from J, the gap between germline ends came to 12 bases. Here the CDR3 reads CASSPPVNGGYGYTF. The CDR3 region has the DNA TGTGCCAGCTCACCACCGGTGAACGGGGGCTATGGCTACACCTTC.

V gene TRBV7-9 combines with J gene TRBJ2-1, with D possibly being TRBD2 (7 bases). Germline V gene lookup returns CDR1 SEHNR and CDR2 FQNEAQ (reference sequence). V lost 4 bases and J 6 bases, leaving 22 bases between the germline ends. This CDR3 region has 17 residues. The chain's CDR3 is CASSSRGGLRIPNEQFF. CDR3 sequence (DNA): TGTGCCAGCAGCTCGAGGGGGGGACTTAGGATCCCCAATGAGCAGTTCTTC.

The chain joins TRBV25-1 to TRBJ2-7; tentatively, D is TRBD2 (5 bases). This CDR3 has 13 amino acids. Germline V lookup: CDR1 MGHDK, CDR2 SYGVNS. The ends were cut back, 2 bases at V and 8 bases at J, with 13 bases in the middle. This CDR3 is CASSEGSYRKQYF. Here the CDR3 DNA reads TGTGCCAGCAGTGAAGGGAGTTACCGGAAGCAGTACTTC.

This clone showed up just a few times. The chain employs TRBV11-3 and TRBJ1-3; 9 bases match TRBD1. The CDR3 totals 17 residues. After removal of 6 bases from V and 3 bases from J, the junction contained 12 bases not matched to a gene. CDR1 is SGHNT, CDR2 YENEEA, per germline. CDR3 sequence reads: CASSFRANRGLGNTIYF. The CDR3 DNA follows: TGTGCCAGCAGTTTTCGGGCGAACAGGGGGCTTGGAAACACCATATATTTT.

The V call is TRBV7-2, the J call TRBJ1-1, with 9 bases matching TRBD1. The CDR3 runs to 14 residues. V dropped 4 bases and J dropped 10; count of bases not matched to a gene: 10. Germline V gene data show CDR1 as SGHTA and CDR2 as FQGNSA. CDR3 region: CASSSRDRVVGAFF. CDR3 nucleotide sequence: TGTGCCAGCAGCTCCCGGGACAGGGTGGTTGGAGCTTTCTTT.

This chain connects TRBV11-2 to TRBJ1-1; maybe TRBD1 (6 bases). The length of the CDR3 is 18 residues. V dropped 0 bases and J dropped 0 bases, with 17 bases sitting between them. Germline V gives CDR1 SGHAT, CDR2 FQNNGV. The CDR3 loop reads CASSLDRGGGSMNTEAFF. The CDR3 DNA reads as TGTGCCAGCAGCTTAGATCGAGGGGGAGGGTCTATGAACACTGAAGCTTTCTTT. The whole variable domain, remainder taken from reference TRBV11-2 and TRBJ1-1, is EAGVAQSPRYKIIEKRQSVAFWCNPISGHATLYWYQQILGQGPKLLIQFQNNGVVDDSQLPKDRFSAERLKGVDSTLKIQPAKLEDSAVYLCASSLDRGGGSMNTEAFFGQGTRLTVV.

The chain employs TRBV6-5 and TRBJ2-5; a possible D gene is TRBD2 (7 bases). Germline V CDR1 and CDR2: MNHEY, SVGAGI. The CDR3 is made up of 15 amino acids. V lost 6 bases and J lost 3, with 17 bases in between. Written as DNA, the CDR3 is TGTGCCAGCAGCCGCCAAGGGGGGAGGGAAGAGACCCAGTACTTC. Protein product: CASSRQGGREETQYF.

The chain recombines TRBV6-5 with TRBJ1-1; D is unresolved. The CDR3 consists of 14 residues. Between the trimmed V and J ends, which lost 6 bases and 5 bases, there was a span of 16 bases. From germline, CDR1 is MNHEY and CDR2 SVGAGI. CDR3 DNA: TGTGCCAGCAGCATTTTTAGGGCGGGAACTGAAGCTTTCTTT. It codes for CASSIFRAGTEAFF.

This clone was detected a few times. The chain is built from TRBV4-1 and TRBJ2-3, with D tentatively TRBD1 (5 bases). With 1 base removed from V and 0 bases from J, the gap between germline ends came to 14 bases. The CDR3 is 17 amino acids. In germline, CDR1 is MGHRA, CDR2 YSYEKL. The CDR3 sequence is CASSQGFGDSSTDTQYF. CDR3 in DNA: TGCGCCAGCAGCCAAGGGTTCGGAGACAGTAGCACAGATACGCAGTATTTT.

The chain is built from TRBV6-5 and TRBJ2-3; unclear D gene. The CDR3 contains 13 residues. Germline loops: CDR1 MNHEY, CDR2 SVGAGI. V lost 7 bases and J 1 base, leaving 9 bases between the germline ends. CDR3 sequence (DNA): TGTGCCAGCATCGCCCAGGGCACAGATACGCAGTATTTT. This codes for CASIAQGTDTQYF.

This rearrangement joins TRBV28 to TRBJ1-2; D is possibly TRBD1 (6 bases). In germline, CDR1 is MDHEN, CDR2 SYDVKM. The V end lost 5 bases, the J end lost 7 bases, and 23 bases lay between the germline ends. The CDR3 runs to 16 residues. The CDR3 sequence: CASSPQSAGGETGYTF. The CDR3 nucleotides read TGTGCCAGCAGTCCCCAGTCAGCGGGGGGCGAGACTGGCTACACCTTC.

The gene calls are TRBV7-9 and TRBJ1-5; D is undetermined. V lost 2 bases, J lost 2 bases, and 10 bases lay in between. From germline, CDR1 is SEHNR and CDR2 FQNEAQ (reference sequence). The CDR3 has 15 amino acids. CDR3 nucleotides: TGTGCCAGCAGCTTAACCGGTATGGGCAATCAGCCCCAGCATTTT. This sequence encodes CASSLTGMGNQPQHF.

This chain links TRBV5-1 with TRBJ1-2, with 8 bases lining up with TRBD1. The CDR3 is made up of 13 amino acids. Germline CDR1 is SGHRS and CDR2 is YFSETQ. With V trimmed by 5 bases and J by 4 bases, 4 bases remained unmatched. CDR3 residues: CASSSGGGYGYTF. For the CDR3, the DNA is TGCGCCAGCAGTTCAGGGGGCGGCTATGGCTACACCTTC.

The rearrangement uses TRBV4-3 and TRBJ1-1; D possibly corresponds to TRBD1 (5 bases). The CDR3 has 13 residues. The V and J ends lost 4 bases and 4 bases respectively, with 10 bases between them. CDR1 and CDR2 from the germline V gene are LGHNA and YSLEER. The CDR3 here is CASSRGRATEAFF. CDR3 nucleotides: TGCGCCAGCAGCCGGGGCCGGGCCACTGAAGCTTTCTTT.

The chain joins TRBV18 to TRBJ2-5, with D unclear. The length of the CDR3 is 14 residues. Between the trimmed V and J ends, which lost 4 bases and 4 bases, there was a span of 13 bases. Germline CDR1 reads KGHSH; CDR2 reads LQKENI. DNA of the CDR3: TGTGCCAGCTCACTTCCCGGGTTCTCAGAGACCCAGTACTTC. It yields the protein CASSLPGFSETQYF. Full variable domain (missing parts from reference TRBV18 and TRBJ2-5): NAGVMQNPRHLVRRRGQEARLRCSPMKGHSHVYWYRQLPEEGLKFMVYLQKENIIDESGMPKERFSAEFPKEGPSILRIQQVVRGDSAAYFCASSLPGFSETQYFGPGTRLLVL.

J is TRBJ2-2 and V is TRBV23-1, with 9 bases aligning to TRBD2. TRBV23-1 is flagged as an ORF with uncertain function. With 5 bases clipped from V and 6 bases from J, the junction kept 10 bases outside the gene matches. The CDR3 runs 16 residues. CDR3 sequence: CASSGMAGGRAGELFF. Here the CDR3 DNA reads TGCGCCAGCAGTGGGATGGCGGGGGGGCGCGCCGGGGAGCTGTTTTTT.

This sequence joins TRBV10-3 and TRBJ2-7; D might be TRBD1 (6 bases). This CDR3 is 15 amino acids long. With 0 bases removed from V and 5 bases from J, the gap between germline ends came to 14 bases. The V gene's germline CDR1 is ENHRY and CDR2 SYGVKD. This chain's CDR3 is CAISESAGVGDEQYF. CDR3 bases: TGTGCCATCAGTGAGTCGGCAGGGGTCGGGGACGAGCAGTACTTC.

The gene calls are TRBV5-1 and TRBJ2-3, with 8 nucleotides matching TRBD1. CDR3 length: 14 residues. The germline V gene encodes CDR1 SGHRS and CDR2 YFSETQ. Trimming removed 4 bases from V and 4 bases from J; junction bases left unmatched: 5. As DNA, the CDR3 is TGCGCCAGCAGCCAGACAGGGGTGCCAGATACGCAGTATTTT. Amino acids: CASSQTGVPDTQYF.

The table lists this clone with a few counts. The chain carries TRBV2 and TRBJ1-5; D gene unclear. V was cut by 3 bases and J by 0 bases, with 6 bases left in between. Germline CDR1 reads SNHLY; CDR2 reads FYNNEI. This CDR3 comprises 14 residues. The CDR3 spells CASSEFNSNQPQHF. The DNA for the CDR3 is TGTGCCAGCAGTGAGTTTAATAGCAATCAGCCCCAGCATTTT.

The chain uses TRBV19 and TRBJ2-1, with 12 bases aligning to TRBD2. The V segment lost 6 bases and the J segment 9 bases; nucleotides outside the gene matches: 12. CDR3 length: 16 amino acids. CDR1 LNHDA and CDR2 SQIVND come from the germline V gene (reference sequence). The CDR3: CASRLTSGSLGGEQFF. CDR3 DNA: TGTGCCAGTAGGCTGACTAGCGGGAGTTTGGGGGGTGAGCAGTTCTTC.

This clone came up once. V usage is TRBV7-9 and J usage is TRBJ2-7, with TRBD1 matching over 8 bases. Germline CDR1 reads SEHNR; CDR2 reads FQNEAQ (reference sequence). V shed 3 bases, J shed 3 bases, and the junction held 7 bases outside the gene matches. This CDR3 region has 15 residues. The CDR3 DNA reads TGTGCCAGCAGCTTCCCCGGGACAGGACTCTACGAGCAGTACTTC. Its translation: CASSFPGTGLYEQYF.

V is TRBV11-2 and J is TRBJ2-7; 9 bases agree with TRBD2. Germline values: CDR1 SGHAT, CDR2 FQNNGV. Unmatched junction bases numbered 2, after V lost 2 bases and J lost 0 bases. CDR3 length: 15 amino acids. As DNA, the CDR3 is TGTGCCAGCAGCTTAATTAGCGGGAGCTCCTACGAGCAGTACTTC. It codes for CASSLISGSSYEQYF. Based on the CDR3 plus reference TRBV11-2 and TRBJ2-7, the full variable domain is EAGVAQSPRYKIIEKRQSVAFWCNPISGHATLYWYQQILGQGPKLLIQFQNNGVVDDSQLPKDRFSAERLKGVDSTLKIQPAKLEDSAVYLCASSLISGSSYEQYFGPGTRLTVT.

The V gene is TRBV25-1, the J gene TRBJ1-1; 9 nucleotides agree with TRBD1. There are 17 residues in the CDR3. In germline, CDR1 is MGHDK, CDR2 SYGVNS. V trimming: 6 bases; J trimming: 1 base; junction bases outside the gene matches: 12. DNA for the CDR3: TGTGCCAGCAGGGCGAACCCCGGGACAGGGAGGAACACTGAAGCTTTCTTT. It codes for CASRANPGTGRNTEAFF.

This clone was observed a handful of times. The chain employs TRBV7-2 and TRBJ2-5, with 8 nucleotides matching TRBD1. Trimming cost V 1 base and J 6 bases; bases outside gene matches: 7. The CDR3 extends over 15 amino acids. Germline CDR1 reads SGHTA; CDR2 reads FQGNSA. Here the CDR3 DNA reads TGTGCCAGCAGCTTAGGCCAGGGGGCTGGGAAGACCCAGTACTTC. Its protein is CASSLGQGAGKTQYF.

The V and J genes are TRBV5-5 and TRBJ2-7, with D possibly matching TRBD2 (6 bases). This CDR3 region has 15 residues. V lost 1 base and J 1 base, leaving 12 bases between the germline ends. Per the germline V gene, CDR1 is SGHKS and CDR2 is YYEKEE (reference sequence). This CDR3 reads CASSLTAGTSYEQYF. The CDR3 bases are TGTGCCAGCAGCTTGACGGCAGGGACTTCCTACGAGCAGTACTTC.